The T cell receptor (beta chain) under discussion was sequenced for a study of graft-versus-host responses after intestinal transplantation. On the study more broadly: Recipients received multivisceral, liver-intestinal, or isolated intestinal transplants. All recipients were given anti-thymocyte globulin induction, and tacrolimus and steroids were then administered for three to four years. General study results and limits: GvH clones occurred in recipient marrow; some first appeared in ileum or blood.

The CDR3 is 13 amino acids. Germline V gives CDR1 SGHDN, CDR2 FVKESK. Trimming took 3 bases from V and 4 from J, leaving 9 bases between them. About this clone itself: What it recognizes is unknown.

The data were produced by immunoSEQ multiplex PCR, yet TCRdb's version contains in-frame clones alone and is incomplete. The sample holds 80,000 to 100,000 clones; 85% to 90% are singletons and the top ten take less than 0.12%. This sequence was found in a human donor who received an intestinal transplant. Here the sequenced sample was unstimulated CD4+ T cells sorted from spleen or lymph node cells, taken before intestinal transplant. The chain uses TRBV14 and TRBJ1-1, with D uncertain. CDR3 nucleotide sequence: TGTGCCAGCAGCCAGCTTCAGGCCACTGAAGCTTTCTTT. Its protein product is CASSQLQATEAFF. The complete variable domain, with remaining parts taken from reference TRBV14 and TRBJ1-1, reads EAGVTQFPSHSVIEKGQTVTLRCDPISGHDNLYWYRRVMGKEIKFLLHFVKESKQDESGMPNNRFLAERTGGTYSTLKVQPAELEDSGVYFCASSQLQATEAFFGQGTRLTVV.